This entry lists 4 T cell receptor beta chains sequenced from one sample in a study of shared T cell receptors in the human thymus. Using immunoSEQ multiplex PCR, the repertoire was profiled, and TCRdb retains in-frame clones only, with some absent. This sample has about 710,000 clones, with 87% found just once. These sequences were also reported in another study, on human thymus T cells.

Source material: thymocytes. The receptors stem from a boy less than two years old with a congenital heart defect.

The J gene is TRBJ1-4, the V gene TRBV2, with D possibly TRBD1 on 6 matching bases. V was cut by 6 bases and J by 7 bases, with 15 bases left in between. The CDR3 has 14 residues. Germline assignment: CDR1 SNHLY and CDR2 FYNNEI. CDR3 sequence reads: CASRKRDKGEKLFF. The CDR3 DNA is TGTGCCAGCAGGAAAAGGGACAAGGGTGAAAAACTGTTTTTT.

The chain employs TRBV4-3 and TRBJ2-2, with 7 positions matching TRBD1. Losses at the gene ends were 4 bases for V and 9 bases for J; bases not matched to a gene: 14. CDR1 is LGHNA and CDR2 is YSLEER in the germline V gene. The CDR3 extends over 16 amino acids. The CDR3 nucleotides read TGCGCCAGCAGCCCAGACAGGGATAATATTTCGTGGGAGCTGTTTTTT. This gives the protein CASSPDRDNISWELFF.

The V call is TRBV5-6, the J call TRBJ2-7; the D is unclear. CDR1 and CDR2 (germline): SGHDT, YYEEEE. The CDR3 runs to 14 residues. V lost 1 base to trimming and J lost 3 bases, with 11 bases between them. The CDR3: CASSLLQPHYEQYF. CDR3 DNA: TGTGCCAGCAGCTTGTTACAGCCCCACTACGAGCAGTACTTC.

In this sample, this clone turned up once. The rearrangement links TRBV5-6 to TRBJ1-2; the D is unclear. Trimming left V 6 bases short and J 1 base short, with 13 bases between. The CDR3 totals 14 residues. Germline V lookup: CDR1 SGHDT, CDR2 YYEEEE. For the CDR3, the DNA is TGTGCCAGCACACACGACGCGGGTAACTATGGCTACACCTTC. It is translated as CASTHDAGNYGYTF.